The 30 T cell receptor beta chains below were found in one sample sequenced in a study of blood T cell repertoires in COVID-19. Sequencing used immunoSEQ multiplex PCR; TCRdb keeps in-frame clones, though not all of them. The table records roughly 280,000 clones, around 85% of them present only once. Sequenced material: peripheral blood. Receptors were obtained from a woman in her 70s with acute or convalescent COVID-19.

In regard to this clone: At one end the junction does not follow the germline gene, possibly because of a read error. The chain joins TRBV5-1 to TRBJ2-1, with D possibly matching TRBD2 (5 bases). This CDR3 contains 14 residues. The germline CDR1 and CDR2 sequences are SGHRS and YFSETQ. CDR3 amino acids: CASSGVVARNGQFF. CDR3 nucleotide sequence: TGCGCCAGCAGTGGTGTAGTAGCGCGCAATGGGCAGTTCTTC. Combining the CDR3 with reference TRBV5-1 and TRBJ2-1 gives the whole variable domain KAGVTQTPRYLIKTRGQQVTLSCSPISGHRSVSWYQQTPGQGLQFLFEYFSETQRNKGNFPGRFSGRQFSNSRSEMNVSTLELGDSALYLCASSGVVARNGQFFGPGTRLTVL.

The CDR3 spells CASSHYRGPYNEQFF. CDR3 in DNA: TGTGCCAGCAGCCACTACAGGGGGCCTTACAATGAGCAGTTCTTC. The V call is TRBV7-9, the J call TRBJ2-1; 9 nucleotides agree with TRBD1. The V gene end was trimmed by 5 bases and the J gene end by 4 bases; junction bases not matched to a gene: 6. Germline V gene lookup returns CDR1 SEHNR and CDR2 FQNEAQ (reference sequence). The CDR3 sequence is 15 residues long. Full variable domain (rest looked up from reference TRBV7-9 and TRBJ2-1): DTGVSQNPRHKITKRGQNVTFRCDPISEHNRLYWYRQTLGQGPEFLTYFQNEAQLEKSRLLSDRFSAERPKGSFSTLEIQRTEQGDSAMYLCASSHYRGPYNEQFFGPGTRLTVL.

The sample holds one count of this clone. The V and J genes are TRBV6-2 or TRBV6-3 and TRBJ2-6; 9 bases line up with TRBD1. Germline V CDR1 and CDR2: MNHEY, SVGEGT. Trimming at V came to 6 bases and at J to 4 bases, leaving 7 bases not matched to a gene. The CDR3 extends over 16 amino acids. CDR3 DNA: TGTGCCAGCAGCAGGACAGGGGTGTGGGGGGCCAACGTCCTGACTTTC. It yields the protein CASSRTGVWGANVLTF.

The chain has TRBV5-6 and TRBJ1-6; the D gene is possibly TRBD1 (5 bases). The CDR3 is made up of 14 amino acids. Germline CDR1 and CDR2: SGHDT and YYEEEE. Between the trimmed V and J ends, which lost 4 bases and 9 bases, there was a span of 14 bases. The CDR3 here is CASSRARGISPLHF. CDR3 in DNA: TGTGCCAGCAGCCGGGCAAGGGGAATTTCACCCCTCCACTTT.

Concerning this clone: Different DNA sequences within this sample yield the same CDR3. The chain links TRBV12-3 or TRBV12-4 to TRBJ1-2; 7 bases fit TRBD1. This CDR3 spans 13 amino acids. The ends lost 3 bases at V and 2 bases at J; junction bases unmatched: 0. The CDR3 region has the DNA TGTGCCAGCAGTTTGGGACAGAACTATGGCTACACCTTC. Translation gives CASSLGQNYGYTF.

This chain joins TRBV2 and TRBJ1-1, with D possibly being TRBD1 (5 bases). The V end was cut by 7 bases, the J end by 5 bases, with 17 bases between. The CDR3 extends over 14 amino acids. The germline V gene has CDR1 SNHLY and CDR2 FYNNEI. The CDR3 bases are TGTGCCAGCAAGAGGGAGGGGTTGGGTACTGAAGCTTTCTTT. As protein: CASKREGLGTEAFF.

Only one count was recorded for this clone. The chain joins TRBV4-1 to TRBJ1-1; 7 positions agree with TRBD1. CDR1 MGHRA and CDR2 YSYEKL come from the germline V gene. The length of the CDR3 is 14 residues. J lost 9 bases, V lost 5 bases, and 12 bases had no gene match. CDR3 amino acids: CASSYAPTGEQAFF. In DNA, the CDR3 is TGCGCCAGCAGCTATGCTCCTACAGGGGAGCAAGCTTTCTTT.

V is TRBV20-1 and J is TRBJ2-7, with 7 bases fitting TRBD2. CDR3 length: 11 residues. In germline, CDR1 is DFQATT, CDR2 SNEGSKA (reference sequence). J was trimmed by 3 bases and V by 7 bases; bases with no gene match: 3. The CDR3 coding sequence is TGCAGTGTTTGGGGGGGCTACGAGCAGTACTTC. Protein: CSVWGGYEQYF.

This clone was detected once. The chain couples TRBV3-1 (or the pseudogene TRBV3-2) to TRBJ1-1; 8 bases map to TRBD1. The V segment lost 6 bases and the J segment 0 bases; nucleotides outside the gene matches: 3. Germline V CDR1 and CDR2: LGHDT, YNNKEL (reference sequence). This CDR3 comprises 14 residues. This chain's CDR3 is CASRGTGMNTEAFF. DNA for the CDR3: TGTGCCAGCAGGGGGACAGGAATGAACACTGAAGCTTTCTTT.

This clone was seen repeatedly, ten times or more. V and J are TRBV5-1 and TRBJ1-2; 7 nucleotides line up with TRBD1. Germline V gene data show CDR1 as SGHRS and CDR2 as YFSETQ. The CDR3 consists of 14 residues. Trimming at V came to 0 bases and at J to 6 bases, leaving 5 bases not matched to a gene. The CDR3 region has the DNA TGCGCCAGCAGCTTGGATGCAGGGGGTAATGGCTACACCTTC. Translated, it gives CASSLDAGGNGYTF.

V and J are TRBV3-1 (or the pseudogene TRBV3-2) and TRBJ1-1; a possible D gene is TRBD1 (5 bases). CDR3 length: 13 residues. V gave up 5 bases and J gave up 3 bases, with 10 bases separating them. Germline V gene lookup returns CDR1 LGHDT and CDR2 YNNKEL (reference sequence). The CDR3 region is CASSSTGDTEAFF. CDR3 DNA: TGTGCCAGCAGCTCTACAGGTGACACTGAAGCTTTCTTT.

The genes are TRBV6-5 and TRBJ1-3; 7 bases line up with TRBD1. This CDR3 has 15 residues. The V gene end was trimmed by 6 bases and the J gene end by 4 bases; junction bases not matched to a gene: 9. Germline loops: CDR1 MNHEY, CDR2 SVGAGI. CDR3 sequence reads: CASSMTGTAGNTIYF. CDR3 DNA sequence: TGTGCCAGCAGCATGACCGGGACAGCCGGAAACACCATATATTTT.

This clone has just one count. The chain is built from TRBV2 and TRBJ2-7; D unclear. This CDR3 spans 11 amino acids. Germline assignment: CDR1 SNHLY and CDR2 FYNNEI. V lost 6 bases to trimming and J lost 1 base, with 4 bases between them. CDR3 loop: CASSGSYEQYF. CDR3 nucleotides: TGTGCCAGCAGCGGTTCCTACGAGCAGTACTTC.

The CDR3 reads CASSLSRLAGITGELFF. Here the CDR3 DNA reads TGTGCCAGCAGTTTATCGAGATTAGCGGGGATCACCGGGGAGCTGTTTTTT. The rearrangement uses TRBV27 and TRBJ2-2, with 8 bases that match TRBD2. This CDR3 is built from 17 residues. CDR1 is MNHEY, CDR2 SMNVEV, per germline (reference sequence). Germline trimming cut 0 bases from V and 4 bases from J; bases unmatched to any gene: 7.

The chain links TRBV9 to TRBJ1-1; D is unresolved. V gave up 4 bases and J gave up 4 bases, with 11 bases separating them. CDR1 and CDR2 from the germline V gene are SGDLS and YYNGEE. This CDR3 has 13 residues. CDR3 sequence reads: CASSQLPSTEAFF. CDR3 nucleotides: TGTGCCAGCAGCCAACTCCCGTCCACTGAAGCTTTCTTT.

The chain employs TRBV10-3 and TRBJ1-2, with a possible D match to TRBD1 (6 bases). Trimming left V 4 bases short and J 4 bases short, with 22 bases between. From germline, CDR1 is ENHRY and CDR2 SYGVKD. The CDR3 length is 17 residues. The CDR3 coding sequence is TGTGCCATCAGTGGCCTCCGGGACATGAAGCTAGCCTATGGCTACACCTTC. Residues: CAISGLRDMKLAYGYTF.

In the case of this clone: Other DNA sequences in the sample encode the same CDR3. The CDR3 loop reads CASSIGEGARGYGYTF. The DNA of the CDR3 is TGTGCCAGCAGCATTGGAGAGGGGGCGCGGGGCTATGGCTACACCTTC. The genes are TRBV3-1 (or the pseudogene TRBV3-2) and TRBJ1-2; TRBD1 agrees at 7 bases. This CDR3 contains 16 residues. The V and J ends lost 5 bases and 4 bases, in that order; junction bases with no gene match: 13. Germline V gene lookup returns CDR1 LGHDT and CDR2 YNNKEL (reference sequence).

V gene TRBV19 combines with J gene TRBJ2-2; TRBD2 aligns across 8 bases. Trimming at V came to 4 bases and at J to 1 base, leaving 8 bases not matched to a gene. Germline loops: CDR1 LNHDA, CDR2 SQIVND (reference sequence). CDR3 size: 17 residues. The CDR3 is CASSRPLAGGNTGELFF. In DNA, the CDR3 is TGTGCCAGTAGTAGACCCTTGGCGGGGGGGAACACCGGGGAGCTGTTTTTT.

The J gene is TRBJ1-5, the V gene TRBV6-5; TRBD1 aligns across 7 bases. Looked up from germline, CDR1 is MNHEY and CDR2 is SVGAGI. J gave up 7 bases and V 6 bases, and 9 bases lay outside the gene matches. The CDR3 contains 14 residues. CDR3 DNA sequence: TGTGCCAGCAGCCTTACGACAGGGAGACAGCCCCAGCATTTT. Translating it yields CASSLTTGRQPQHF.

V gene TRBV2 combines with J gene TRBJ2-7; 11 nucleotides agree with TRBD2. V lost 6 bases, J lost 12 bases, and 10 bases stayed unmatched. This CDR3 comprises 13 residues. CDR1 is SNHLY and CDR2 is FYNNEI in the germline V gene. CDR3 loop: CASSGLAGGRSYF. The CDR3 DNA follows: TGTGCCAGCAGCGGACTAGCGGGCGGCCGTTCGTACTTC.

This chain links TRBV3-1 (or the pseudogene TRBV3-2) with TRBJ2-5, with 7 nucleotides matching TRBD2. Germline trimming cut 6 bases from V and 4 bases from J; bases unmatched to any gene: 8. The CDR3 totals 14 residues. From germline, CDR1 is LGHDT and CDR2 YNNKEL (reference sequence). Here the CDR3 DNA reads TGTGCCAGCAGTAAAAGCGGGGTTGGAGAGACCCAGTACTTC. It yields the protein CASSKSGVGETQYF.

The chain links TRBV18 to TRBJ1-2, with D perhaps matching TRBD1 (5 bases). The V and J ends lost 6 bases and 5 bases respectively, with 13 bases between them. The CDR3 is made up of 13 amino acids. Germline V gives CDR1 KGHSH, CDR2 LQKENI. The CDR3 DNA sequence: TGTGCCAGCTCCCCGGGACTAGCGTATGGCTACACCTTC. It yields the protein CASSPGLAYGYTF.

This sequence joins TRBV5-6 and TRBJ1-2, with 9 bases matching TRBD1. The CDR3 consists of 15 residues. The trim removed 0 bases at V and 1 base at J, leaving 1 base unmatched. Germline CDR1 is SGHDT and CDR2 is YYEEEE. The CDR3 DNA reads TGTGCCAGCAGCTTGGGGACAGGGGTTAACTATGGCTACACCTTC. This encodes CASSLGTGVNYGYTF.

V gene TRBV27 combines with J gene TRBJ1-6, with a possible D match to TRBD1 (6 bases). The germline CDR1 and CDR2 sequences are MNHEY and SMNVEV (reference sequence). This CDR3 is built from 14 residues. V was pared by 2 bases and J by 9 bases, with 11 bases between. CDR3 sequence (DNA): TGTGCCAGCAGTTTACAGGGGTCGGTTTCACCCCTCCACTTT. This translates into CASSLQGSVSPLHF.

The chain employs TRBV6-5 and TRBJ1-1; D may be TRBD1 (6 bases). Between the trimmed V and J ends, which lost 2 bases and 0 bases, there was a span of 10 bases. The CDR3 loop spans 15 amino acids. The germline CDR1 and CDR2 sequences are MNHEY and SVGAGI. The CDR3: CASSYTGTVNTEAFF. In nucleotides, the CDR3 is TGTGCCAGCAGTTACACAGGGACCGTGAACACTGAAGCTTTCTTT.

This clone was detected only a few times. This chain joins TRBV9 and TRBJ1-2; 9 positions match TRBD1. The CDR3 has 15 amino acids. With 4 bases clipped from V and 8 bases from J, the junction kept 12 bases outside the gene matches. The germline V gene has CDR1 SGDLS and CDR2 YYNGEE. In nucleotides, the CDR3 is TGTGCCAGCAGCCCCTGGTTGGGACAGGGTCCAGGCTACACCTTC. It codes for CASSPWLGQGPGYTF.

V and J are TRBV5-4 and TRBJ1-1; D is perhaps TRBD1 (6 bases). CDR1 is SGHNT and CDR2 is YYREEE in the germline V gene (reference sequence). Deletions cut 4 bases from V and 1 base from J, with 14 bases between. The CDR3 loop spans 15 amino acids. In DNA form, the CDR3 reads TGTGCCAGCAGCCCCCCGGGCAGGGGGAACACTGAAGCTTTCTTT. This gives the protein CASSPPGRGNTEAFF.

The chain recombines TRBV5-1 with TRBJ2-1; D is unclear. Germline V CDR1 and CDR2: SGHRS, YFSETQ. The germline V and J ends were trimmed by 0 bases and 7 bases, with 8 bases remaining between them. This CDR3 is built from 13 residues. The CDR3 bases are TGCGCCAGCAGCTTGGGACCGGAGAATGAGCAGTTCTTC. Translating it yields CASSLGPENEQFF.

The J gene is TRBJ1-2, the V gene TRBV11-2; 7 nucleotides agree with TRBD1. J was trimmed by 3 bases and V by 4 bases; bases with no gene match: 11. Germline V gene data show CDR1 as SGHAT and CDR2 as FQNNGV. This CDR3 region has 16 residues. CDR3 amino acids: CASSSIRDSPYYGYTF. CDR3 nucleotides: TGTGCCAGCAGCTCGATCCGGGACAGCCCTTACTATGGCTACACCTTC.

This clone was found once. The rearrangement joins TRBV19 to TRBJ1-1; possibly TRBD1 for D (6 bases). Looked up from germline, CDR1 is LNHDA and CDR2 is SQIVND (reference sequence). Trimming stripped 8 bases from V and 4 bases from J, with 14 bases between. This CDR3 is built from 13 residues. For the CDR3, the DNA is TGTGCCAGTCAGCGGGCGGGGGCCACTGAAGCTTTCTTT. Protein sequence: CASQRAGATEAFF.